The 29 T cell receptor beta chains reported below all come from one sample, sequenced in a study of Ad26.COV2.S vaccination and SARS-CoV-2 variants. Regarding treatment: some 19 received Ad26.COV2.S at low or high dose, single or two shots; several received placebo; per-sample allocation not given. Samples were taken on day 63 after the first vaccine or placebo injection. TCRdb keeps only in-frame clones here, not all; method: immunoSEQ multiplex PCR. The sample yields under 550,000 clones, roughly 90% seen once. The material was peripheral blood, obtained in a trial of Ad26.COV2.S vaccine versus placebo. These TCRs come from a person aged 18-65 years who received the Ad26.COV2.S COVID-19 vaccine or a placebo.

The chain recombines TRBV12-3 or TRBV12-4 with TRBJ2-2; TRBD2 might be the D (5 bases). There are 13 residues in the CDR3. V lost 9 bases to trimming and J lost 6 bases, with 14 bases between them. The CDR3 sequence is CASTLEEAGELFF. CDR3 bases: TGTGCCAGTACACTAGAGGAGGCCGGGGAGCTGTTTTTT.

The rearrangement uses TRBV24-1 and TRBJ2-7; TRBD1 aligns across 9 bases. The V gene end was trimmed by 3 bases and the J gene end by 5 bases; junction bases not matched to a gene: 10. Germline values: CDR1 KGHDR, CDR2 SFDVKD. The CDR3 has 16 residues. CDR3 in amino acids: CATSDPLGTGIHEQYF. For the CDR3, the DNA is TGTGCCACCAGTGATCCGCTTGGGACAGGGATCCACGAGCAGTACTTC.

The V gene is TRBV11-1, the J gene TRBJ2-7; D may match TRBD1 or TRBD2 (6 bases each). The CDR3 has 14 residues. Looked up from germline, CDR1 is SGHAT and CDR2 is FQDESV (reference sequence). V was clipped by 2 bases and J by 5 bases, with 13 bases between them. CDR3 coding DNA: TGTGCCAGCAGCTTAAGGGGGGCTGTCGACGAGCAGTACTTC. This codes for CASSLRGAVDEQYF. Full variable domain (missing parts from reference TRBV11-1 and TRBJ2-7): EAEVAQSPRYKITEKSQAVAFWCDPISGHATLYWYRQILGQGPELLVQFQDESVVDDSQLPKDRFSAERLKGVDSTLKIQPAELGDSAMYLCASSLRGAVDEQYFGPGTRLTVT.

The J gene is TRBJ1-4, the V gene TRBV27; D is perhaps TRBD1 (6 bases). V was pared by 2 bases and J by 5 bases, with 9 bases between. Germline assignment: CDR1 MNHEY and CDR2 SMNVEV (reference sequence). This CDR3 is 14 amino acids long. CDR3 bases: TGTGCCAGCAGTTTAGGTCAGGGGAATGAAAAACTGTTTTTT. It specifies CASSLGQGNEKLFF.

The DNA of the CDR3 is TGCAGCGTAACAGGGGGCGCTTCTCCAGGCTACACCTTC. Its protein is CSVTGGASPGYTF. The chain joins TRBV29-1 to TRBJ1-2; 9 bases align to TRBD1. This CDR3 is built from 13 residues. Germline V lookup: CDR1 SQVTM, CDR2 ANQGSEA. V was pared by 6 bases and J by 8 bases, with 10 bases of the junction left unmatched.

This chain uses TRBV9 with TRBJ2-3; TRBD2 matches at 10 bases. With 5 bases clipped from V and 4 bases from J, the junction kept 10 bases outside the gene matches. This CDR3 spans 16 amino acids. Germline CDR1 is SGDLS and CDR2 is YYNGEE. The chain's CDR3 is CASSVSGGFSSDTQYF. The CDR3 bases are TGTGCCAGCAGTGTTAGCGGGGGGTTTTCCTCAGATACGCAGTATTTT.

The rearrangement uses TRBV9 and TRBJ2-3; D gene ambiguous. The CDR3 consists of 14 residues. The germline V gene has CDR1 SGDLS and CDR2 YYNGEE. The V gene lost 0 bases and the J gene lost 1 base, with 6 bases spanning the gap. The CDR3: CASSVDLGTDTQYF. The CDR3 region has the DNA TGTGCCAGCAGCGTAGACCTGGGCACAGATACGCAGTATTTT.

The chain uses TRBV28 and TRBJ1-1; possible D gene TRBD1, 5 bases. Germline V gene sequence: CDR1 MDHEN, CDR2 SYDVKM. V was trimmed by 1 base and J by 11 bases, leaving 11 bases between them. The CDR3 loop spans 12 amino acids. CDR3 in DNA: TGTGCCAGCAGTTTATCCGGGGCTTGGGCTTTCTTT. Its protein product is CASSLSGAWAFF. The full variable domain, in which reference TRBV28 and TRBJ1-1 provide the parts outside the CDR3, is DVKVTQSSRYLVKRTGEKVFLECVQDMDHENMFWYRQDPGLGLRLIYFSYDVKMKEKGDIPEGYSVSREKKERFSLILESASTNQTSMYLCASSLSGAWAFFGQGTRLTVV.

The DNA for the CDR3 is TGCGCCAGCACCCAGGGTGATACGCAGTATTTT. It yields the protein CASTQGDTQYF. The gene calls are TRBV23-1 and TRBJ2-3; D may be TRBD1 (5 bases). TRBV23-1 is designated an ORF whose function remains uncertain. This CDR3 is built from 11 residues. Trimming took off 7 bases at V and 6 bases at J, with 8 bases between the two ends.

This chain links TRBV4-3 with TRBJ1-1; D is unclear. Germline V gene lookup returns CDR1 LGHNA and CDR2 YSLEER. This CDR3 comprises 16 residues. Trimming shortened V by 5 bases and J by 3 bases, and 19 bases separated the two germline ends. The CDR3 protein is CASSTHHRPYDTEAFF. The CDR3 bases are TGCGCCAGCAGCACTCACCACCGACCGTATGACACTGAAGCTTTCTTT.

The chain uses TRBV7-8 and TRBJ2-5; D not certain. V dropped 0 bases and J dropped 1 base, with 9 bases sitting between them. CDR3 length equals 15 residues. Germline assignment: CDR1 SGHVS and CDR2 FQNEAQ. The CDR3 DNA follows: TGTGCCAGCAGCTTAGCGCATTCCAGCCAAGAGACCCAGTACTTC. It codes for CASSLAHSSQETQYF.

The CDR3 sequence: CASSIAANPNTEAFF. As DNA, the CDR3 is TGTGCCAGTAGTATAGCAGCGAACCCGAACACTGAAGCTTTCTTT. This sequence joins TRBV19 and TRBJ1-1; no firm D call. The V gene lost 1 base and the J gene lost 1 base, with 10 bases spanning the gap. CDR1 is LNHDA, CDR2 SQIVND, per germline (reference sequence). The CDR3 has 15 amino acids.

V gene TRBV11-2 combines with J gene TRBJ2-7; 7 positions agree with TRBD2. Trimming took 4 bases from V and 0 from J; bases not matched to a gene: 6. This CDR3 is 15 amino acids long. Germline-derived CDR1 and CDR2 are SGHAT and FQNNGV. The CDR3 nucleotides read TGTGCCAGCAGCTCCGTCAAGCGGGGCTCCTACGAGCAGTACTTC. Translation gives CASSSVKRGSYEQYF.

This rearrangement joins TRBV7-3 to TRBJ2-3, with no clear D. Germline loops: CDR1 SGHTA, CDR2 FQGTGA. The CDR3 runs 14 residues. Between the trimmed V and J ends, which lost 1 base and 3 bases, there was a span of 8 bases. CDR3 protein: CASSLMAETDTQYF. CDR3 coding DNA: TGTGCCAGCAGCTTAATGGCGGAAACAGATACGCAGTATTTT.

This chain uses TRBV4-1 with TRBJ1-6; D not certain. V lost 0 bases and J lost 7, with 16 bases in between. Looked up from germline, CDR1 is MGHRA and CDR2 is YSYEKL. This CDR3 comprises 17 residues. CDR3 nucleotide sequence: TGCGCCAGCAGCCAAGAGGAGATAGGCCAGGACAATTCACCCCTCCACTTT. This codes for CASSQEEIGQDNSPLHF.

This clone was recorded only once. The J gene is TRBJ1-6, the V gene TRBV2; tentatively, D is TRBD1 (6 bases). Germline CDR1 SNHLY, CDR2 FYNNEI. The CDR3 contains 16 residues. V lost 3 bases and J 10 bases, leaving 19 bases between the germline ends. CDR3 protein: CASSDRPRQAGSPLHF. The CDR3 DNA reads as TGTGCCAGCAGTGACCGGCCGCGACAGGCTGGATCACCCCTCCACTTT. Combining the CDR3 with reference TRBV2 and TRBJ1-6 gives the whole variable domain EPEVTQTPSHQVTQMGQEVILRCVPISNHLYFYWYRQILGQKVEFLVSFYNNEISEKSEIFDDQFSVERPDGSNFTLKIRSTKLEDSAMYFCASSDRPRQAGSPLHFGNGTRLTVT.

J is TRBJ2-5 and V is TRBV10-2, with D perhaps matching TRBD2 (5 bases). The V end lost 6 bases, the J end lost 1 base, and 12 bases lay between the germline ends. Germline V gene data show CDR1 as WSHSY and CDR2 as SAAADI. This CDR3 contains 14 residues. Written as DNA, the CDR3 is TGCGCCAGCAGAGCCGGGAACCTCCAAGAGACCCAGTACTTC. Translation gives CASRAGNLQETQYF.

V is TRBV4-3 and J is TRBJ1-1; D is ambiguous. CDR3 length equals 15 residues. The V and J ends lost 0 bases and 3 bases respectively, with 11 bases between them. Per the germline V gene, CDR1 is LGHNA and CDR2 is YSLEER. CDR3 residues: CASSQDRASYTEAFF. The DNA of the CDR3 is TGCGCCAGCAGCCAAGATAGAGCCAGTTACACTGAAGCTTTCTTT.

The chain combines TRBV7-9 with TRBJ1-2, with a tentative D call TRBD1 (5 bases). This CDR3 comprises 15 residues. In germline, CDR1 is SEHNR, CDR2 FQNEAQ (reference sequence). V was shortened by 4 bases and J by 7 bases, with 19 bases between the two germline ends. CDR3 sequence (DNA): TGTGCCAGCAGCTATGGGGCAGGGTCGGGATCTGGCTACACCTTC. Its protein is CASSYGAGSGSGYTF.

This chain links TRBV13 with TRBJ1-4, with 7 bases lining up with TRBD1. The CDR3 spans 14 residues. Per germline, CDR1 PRHDT and CDR2 FYEKMQ (reference sequence). V trimming: 4 bases; J trimming: 8 bases; junction bases outside the gene matches: 7. CDR3 in DNA: TGTGCCAGCAGCTCGACAGGGTTGGGAGAAAAACTGTTTTTT. The encoded protein is CASSSTGLGEKLFF.

V is TRBV18 and J is TRBJ2-7; weak D call: TRBD1 (6 bases). The germline V and J ends were trimmed by 5 bases and 0 bases, with 14 bases remaining between them. This CDR3 contains 15 residues. Germline CDR1 and CDR2: KGHSH and LQKENI. CDR3 coding DNA: TGTGCCAGCTCAACTGACAGGCTAAGCTCCTACGAGCAGTACTTC. Protein product: CASSTDRLSSYEQYF. The variable domain in full, completed from reference TRBV18 and TRBJ2-7, reads NAGVMQNPRHLVRRRGQEARLRCSPMKGHSHVYWYRQLPEEGLKFMVYLQKENIIDESGMPKERFSAEFPKEGPSILRIQQVVRGDSAAYFCASSTDRLSSYEQYFGPGTRLTVT.

The J gene is TRBJ2-1, the V gene TRBV4-1; 11 nucleotides match TRBD2. CDR3 size: 16 residues. The V and J ends lost 3 bases and 7 bases, in that order; junction bases with no gene match: 8. Germline values: CDR1 MGHRA, CDR2 YSYEKL. DNA of the CDR3: TGCGCCAGCAGCCACGGGACTAGCGGAAACGATAATGAGCAGTTCTTC. This translates into CASSHGTSGNDNEQFF.

This clone was seen just once. The chain employs TRBV7-3 and TRBJ2-1; 10 bases are a match to TRBD2. This CDR3 region has 15 residues. Per the germline V gene, CDR1 is SGHTA and CDR2 is FQGTGA. V shed 0 bases, J shed 9 bases, and the junction held 5 bases outside the gene matches. The CDR3 protein is CASSLTAGGPGEQFF. In nucleotides, the CDR3 is TGTGCCAGCAGCTTAACAGCGGGGGGGCCTGGTGAGCAGTTCTTC.

This chain joins TRBV4-3 and TRBJ2-7; D gene unclear. Deletions cut 1 base from V and 0 bases from J, with 7 bases between. This CDR3 comprises 14 residues. The germline CDR1 and CDR2 sequences are LGHNA and YSLEER. The CDR3: CASSQAVYSYEQYF. In DNA form, the CDR3 reads TGCGCCAGCAGCCAAGCGGTCTACTCCTACGAGCAGTACTTC.

The rearrangement uses TRBV29-1 and TRBJ2-7; D is unresolved. The CDR3 is 12 amino acids. Germline CDR1 and CDR2: SQVTM and ANQGSEA. V dropped 6 bases and J dropped 0 bases, with 9 bases sitting between them. CDR3 nucleotides: TGCAGCGTCCTTAGTGGCTCCTACGAGCAGTACTTC. Translating gives CSVLSGSYEQYF.

The rearrangement links TRBV28 to TRBJ2-3; possibly TRBD1 for D (6 bases). Germline V CDR1 and CDR2: MDHEN, SYDVKM. V lost 6 bases and J lost 4, with 11 bases in between. The CDR3 is 13 amino acids. The CDR3 DNA follows: TGTGCCAGCAGGCGTAGGACAGCAGATACGCAGTATTTT. As protein: CASRRRTADTQYF.

Concerning this clone: The junction departs from germline at one end; a sequencing error may be responsible. This chain connects TRBV6-5 to TRBJ2-1; D may be TRBD2 (6 bases). Looked up from germline, CDR1 is MNHEY and CDR2 is SVGAGI. CDR3 length: 16 residues. The CDR3, as DNA: TGTGCCAGCAGCTACTCCCAGCGGGTCGACTACAATGAGCAGTTCTTC. Translating gives CASSYSQRVDYNEQFF.

V usage is TRBV10-3 and J usage is TRBJ2-2; TRBD1 is a possible D gene (6 bases). Germline V gene data show CDR1 as ENHRY and CDR2 as SYGVKD. V was clipped by 8 bases and J by 6 bases, with 19 bases between them. The CDR3 has 15 residues. The chain's CDR3 is CAIGGQYSTAGELFF. The CDR3 nucleotides read TGTGCCATCGGCGGACAGTATTCGACCGCCGGGGAGCTGTTTTTT.

The CDR3 is CASSQDRRTGELFF. DNA of the CDR3: TGCGCCAGCAGCCAAGATCGGCGAACGGGGGAGCTGTTTTTT. The chain couples TRBV4-1 to TRBJ2-2; D gene uncertain. The CDR3 is 14 residues long. Per germline, CDR1 MGHRA and CDR2 YSYEKL. Trimming took 0 bases from V and 8 from J, leaving 10 bases between them.